These 13 T cell receptor beta chains share one sample of origin, sequenced in a study of T cell responses to AZD1222 COVID-19 vaccine. Repertoires were generated with immunoSEQ multiplex PCR, while TCRdb's copy carries only in-frame clones and drops some. The table shows approximately 200,000 clones, with approximately 94% occurring only once. The input for sequencing was peripheral blood, taken 28 days after the second dose of the MenACWY control vaccine. These receptors originate from an adult who received the MenACWY meningococcal vaccine as a control.

The gene calls are TRBV2 and TRBJ1-2; possible D gene TRBD1, 5 bases. Germline-derived CDR1 and CDR2 are SNHLY and FYNNEI. The CDR3 spans 13 residues. Trimming took 6 bases from V and 13 from J, leaving 21 bases between them. The CDR3 DNA follows: TGTGCCAGCAGGTCCTCCCGGGACCCGCATCTCACCTTC. Amino acid sequence: CASRSSRDPHLTF. The full variable domain, its missing parts supplied by reference TRBV2 and TRBJ1-2, is EPEVTQTPSHQVTQMGQEVILRCVPISNHLYFYWYRQILGQKVEFLVSFYNNEISEKSEIFDDQFSVERPDGSNFTLKIRSTKLEDSAMYFCASRSSRDPHLTFGSGTRLTVV.

This rearrangement joins TRBV19 to TRBJ1-4; the D is unclear. Germline V lookup: CDR1 LNHDA, CDR2 SQIVND (reference sequence). Trimming left V 3 bases short and J 11 bases short, with 16 bases between. This CDR3 has 14 amino acids. CDR3 residues: CASSMGMQRGKLFF. The CDR3, as DNA: TGTGCCAGTAGTATGGGAATGCAGCGTGGGAAACTGTTTTTT.

V and J are TRBV7-8 and TRBJ2-7; a weak D match, TRBD1 (6 bases). CDR3 length: 17 residues. The germline V gene has CDR1 SGHVS and CDR2 FQNEAQ. The V end was cut by 5 bases, the J end by 1 base, with 21 bases between. CDR3 amino acids: CASSPRGRQSTSYEQYF. The DNA for the CDR3 is TGTGCCAGCAGCCCTAGGGGGAGACAGTCAACGTCCTACGAGCAGTACTTC.

The V and J genes are TRBV6-5 and TRBJ2-7, with 8 bases matching TRBD1. V was pared by 2 bases and J by 4 bases, with 7 bases of the junction left unmatched. CDR3 size: 15 residues. Germline CDR1 and CDR2: MNHEY and SVGAGI. CDR3 amino acids: CASSYGQGIVYEQYF. The CDR3 DNA follows: TGTGCCAGCAGTTACGGACAGGGTATAGTATACGAGCAGTACTTC.

The chain couples TRBV4-2 to TRBJ1-2; no definite D call. CDR1 is LGHNA, CDR2 YNFKEQ, per germline. Trimming removed 4 bases at V and 0 bases at J, with 12 bases between. There are 15 residues in the CDR3. This chain's CDR3 is CASSPTAMANYGYTF. CDR3 in DNA: TGTGCCAGCAGCCCCACTGCGATGGCTAACTATGGCTACACCTTC.

The chain has TRBV5-1 and TRBJ2-1, with D possibly being TRBD1 (6 bases). V was cut by 4 bases and J by 2 bases, with 13 bases left in between. Per the germline V gene, CDR1 is SGHRS and CDR2 is YFSETQ. CDR3 length: 15 amino acids. DNA for the CDR3: TGCGCCAGCAGCATACAGGGAGAAGCCTACAATGAGCAGTTCTTC. Translating gives CASSIQGEAYNEQFF.

Notes on this clone: At the DNA level, this CDR3 is encoded by other sequences in the same sample as well. V and J are TRBV12-3 or TRBV12-4 and TRBJ2-7, with a tentative D call TRBD1 (5 bases). V lost 4 bases to trimming and J lost 4 bases, with 5 bases between them. The CDR3 spans 11 residues. For the CDR3, the DNA is TGTGCCAGCAGTTCAGGGTACGAGCAGTACTTC. Translation: CASSSGYEQYF.

The V gene is TRBV18, the J gene TRBJ1-1; unclear D gene. Germline V gene sequence: CDR1 KGHSH, CDR2 LQKENI. The length of the CDR3 is 14 residues. V was shortened by 5 bases and J by 6 bases, with 16 bases between the two germline ends. The CDR3 region has the DNA TGTGCCAGCTCAACAATGAGCGAATCCTCTGAAGCTTTCTTT. Protein product: CASSTMSESSEAFF.

The rearrangement joins TRBV7-2 to TRBJ1-6; a possible D gene is TRBD1 (5 bases). Trimming left V 6 bases short and J 8 bases short, with 8 bases between. Germline lookup yields CDR1 SGHTA and CDR2 FQGNSA. This CDR3 is built from 12 residues. The CDR3 loop is CASRTEYSPLHF. The DNA for the CDR3 is TGTGCCAGCAGGACAGAGTATTCACCCCTCCACTTT.

J is TRBJ2-5 and V is TRBV24-1; tentatively, D is TRBD1 or TRBD2 (6 bases each). Germline CDR1 KGHDR, CDR2 SFDVKD. The CDR3 spans 15 residues. Trimming cost V 4 bases and J 1 base, with 12 bases left between them. The CDR3 region has the DNA TGTGCCACCAGTGAGCCGGGGGCCTTCCAAGAGACCCAGTACTTC. It encodes CATSEPGAFQETQYF.

The rearrangement links TRBV7-8 to TRBJ1-2; D is unclear. Trimming pared 2 bases from V and 0 bases from J, leaving 13 bases between. This CDR3 is 16 amino acids long. Germline lookup yields CDR1 SGHVS and CDR2 FQNEAQ. CDR3 amino acids: CASSLTLSPTNYGYTF. Here the CDR3 DNA reads TGTGCCAGCAGCTTAACCCTCAGCCCAACTAACTATGGCTACACCTTC.

CDR3 nucleotides: TGTGCCAGCCCTGGAACTAGCGGGAGGGACTCCTACAATGAGCAGTTCTTC. Its protein product is CASPGTSGRDSYNEQFF. V is TRBV7-9 and J is TRBJ2-1; 13 bases map to TRBD2. The germline V gene has CDR1 SEHNR and CDR2 FQNEAQ (reference sequence). After removal of 8 bases from V and 0 bases from J, the junction contained 7 bases not matched to a gene. The CDR3 is 17 amino acids.

This clone was counted a single time. This rearrangement joins TRBV19 to TRBJ2-3, with a tentative D call TRBD1 (6 bases). The CDR3 extends over 14 amino acids. Deletions cut 6 bases from V and 1 base from J, with 11 bases between. CDR1 LNHDA and CDR2 SQIVND come from the germline V gene (reference sequence). As DNA, the CDR3 is TGTGCCAGTAGGGGGGCGGACCGCACAGATACGCAGTATTTT. Protein: CASRGADRTDTQYF.